What follows are 18 T cell receptor beta chains derived from one specimen sequenced in a study of control samples from healthy donors and cancer patients. The data were produced by immunoSEQ multiplex PCR, yet TCRdb's version contains in-frame clones alone and is incomplete. The table records some 120,000 clones, 80% to 95% of them present only once. The sequenced material came from blood. These receptor sequences come from a man aged 18 to 35 in good health.

This clone was seen once. The chain recombines TRBV5-6 with TRBJ2-1; D is perhaps TRBD1 or TRBD2 (5 bases each). This CDR3 has 15 residues. Trimming pared 5 bases from V and 2 bases from J, leaving 14 bases between. CDR1 SGHDT and CDR2 YYEEEE come from the germline V gene. CDR3 loop: CASRSWGSPYNEQFF. The DNA of the CDR3 is TGTGCCAGCAGGTCATGGGGGTCCCCCTACAATGAGCAGTTCTTC. Together with reference TRBV5-6 and TRBJ2-1, the CDR3 gives the full variable domain: DAGVTQSPTHLIKTRGQQVTLRCSPKSGHDTVSWYQQALGQGPQFIFQYYEEEERQRGNFPDRFSGHQFPNYSSELNVNALLLGDSALYLCASRSWGSPYNEQFFGPGTRLTVL.

The CDR3 reads CATSEPGTGIQETQYF. CDR3 bases: TGTGCCACCAGTGAACCCGGGACAGGTATACAAGAGACCCAGTACTTC. V and J are TRBV24-1 and TRBJ2-5; 8 positions agree with TRBD1. The CDR3 loop spans 16 amino acids. The V and J ends lost 4 bases and 2 bases, in that order; junction bases with no gene match: 8. Germline CDR1 KGHDR, CDR2 SFDVKD.

CDR3 sequence: CASSQGLPSYEQYF. CDR3 DNA: TGTGCCAGCAGCCAAGGACTACCCTCCTACGAGCAGTACTTC. The gene calls are TRBV14 and TRBJ2-7, with D possibly TRBD2 on 5 matching bases. The germline V and J ends were trimmed by 1 base and 0 bases, with 7 bases remaining between them. Germline CDR1 and CDR2: SGHDN and FVKESK. The CDR3 is 14 amino acids.

The rearrangement joins TRBV5-6 to TRBJ2-6; D gene uncertain. Germline V lookup: CDR1 SGHDT, CDR2 YYEEEE. CDR3 length equals 17 residues. V dropped 4 bases and J dropped 0 bases, with 14 bases sitting between them. The CDR3 spells CASSRPTISSGANVLTF. The CDR3 bases are TGTGCCAGCAGCCGCCCGACGATTAGCTCTGGGGCCAACGTCCTGACTTTC.

The rearrangement uses TRBV7-9 and TRBJ1-3; 8 bases are shared with TRBD1. With 5 bases clipped from V and 2 bases from J, the junction kept 5 bases outside the gene matches. Germline V gives CDR1 SEHNR, CDR2 FQNEAQ (reference sequence). There are 15 residues in the CDR3. The CDR3 region is CASSPGQGAGNTIYF. The DNA for the CDR3 is TGTGCCAGCAGCCCCGGACAGGGAGCTGGAAACACCATATATTTT.

The chain recombines TRBV19 with TRBJ2-3; 12 positions match TRBD2. Per the germline V gene, CDR1 is LNHDA and CDR2 is SQIVND (reference sequence). This CDR3 comprises 15 residues. V lost 6 bases to trimming and J lost 3 bases; unmatched junction nucleotides: 4. CDR3: CASSPGLAGTDTQYF. Written as DNA, the CDR3 is TGTGCCAGTAGCCCCGGACTAGCGGGGACAGATACGCAGTATTTT.

This clone was found a few times. The chain carries TRBV19 and TRBJ1-2, with D unresolved. Germline values: CDR1 LNHDA, CDR2 SQIVND (reference sequence). Deletions cut 1 base from V and 7 bases from J, with 19 bases between. There are 16 residues in the CDR3. The DNA of the CDR3 is TGTGCCAGTAGTATAGTAGAAATGGTCAGCCGCGGTGGCTACACCTTC. This encodes CASSIVEMVSRGGYTF.

This chain links TRBV21-1 with TRBJ2-1; whether TRBD2, the table's D call, matches the DNA was not checked. TRBV21-1 counts as a pseudogene. This CDR3 region has 16 residues. The CDR3 loop reads CASSKVGVHSYNEQFF. The CDR3 nucleotides read TGTGCCAGCAGCAAAGTCGGGGTCCACTCCTACAATGAGCAGTTCTTC.

The chain couples TRBV9 to TRBJ2-3; no clear D. The CDR3 is 13 residues long. Germline CDR1 SGDLS, CDR2 YYNGEE. Trimming took off 0 bases at V and 4 bases at J, with 6 bases between the two ends. The CDR3 loop reads CASSVGPPDTQYF. CDR3 DNA sequence: TGTGCCAGCAGCGTAGGCCCACCAGATACGCAGTATTTT. Combining the CDR3 with reference TRBV9 and TRBJ2-3 gives the whole variable domain DSGVTQTPKHLITATGQRVTLRCSPRSGDLSVYWYQQSLDQGLQFLIQYYNGEERAKGNILERFSAQQFPDLHSELNLSSLELGDSALYFCASSVGPPDTQYFGPGTRLTVL.

This clone showed up just a few times. The chain couples TRBV21-1 to TRBJ1-6. TRBV21-1 is a documented pseudogene. CDR3 length equals 15 residues. CDR3 sequence: CASSNMDLHNSPLHF. The CDR3 DNA follows: TGTGCCAGCAGCAACATGGATCTCCATAATTCACCCCTCCACTTT.

This rearrangement joins TRBV30 to TRBJ1-5; no definite D call. This CDR3 spans 15 amino acids. Germline V lookup: CDR1 GTSNPN, CDR2 SVGIG (reference sequence). Trimming stripped 0 bases from V and 9 bases from J, with 18 bases between. The chain's CDR3 is CAWSVNGKRTLPQHF. The CDR3 DNA sequence: TGTGCCTGGAGTGTAAACGGGAAGAGGACCTTGCCCCAGCATTTT.

The chain recombines TRBV28 with TRBJ1-1, with D tentatively TRBD1 (5 bases). There are 15 residues in the CDR3. Germline V gene sequence: CDR1 MDHEN, CDR2 SYDVKM. V was pared by 5 bases and J by 4 bases, with 17 bases between. As DNA, the CDR3 is TGTGCCAGCAGTATAAAGGGGCTCGAAACCACTGAAGCTTTCTTT. Translated, it gives CASSIKGLETTEAFF.

This rearrangement joins TRBV21-1 to TRBJ2-6. TRBV21-1 is flagged as a pseudogene. This CDR3 contains 11 residues. The CDR3, as DNA: TGCGAAAAATCTGGGGCCAACGTCCTGACTTTC. Its translation is CEKSGANVLTF.

This clone was found once. The V gene is TRBV12-3 or TRBV12-4, the J gene TRBJ2-3; D gene unclear. The CDR3 contains 12 residues. V lost 4 bases and J lost 2, with 4 bases in between. CDR3 in amino acids: CASSSYTDTQYF. CDR3 DNA: TGTGCCAGCAGTTCCTACACAGATACGCAGTATTTT.

The chain combines TRBV28 with TRBJ2-5, with D perhaps being TRBD1 or TRBD2 (5 bases each). Trimming stripped 5 bases from V and 4 bases from J, with 20 bases between. Germline V CDR1 and CDR2: MDHEN, SYDVKM. The CDR3 length is 16 residues. CDR3 nucleotides: TGTGCCAGCAGTCTCCCGGGACGGGATAGGGTAGAGACCCAGTACTTC. Amino acids: CASSLPGRDRVETQYF.

The chain is built from TRBV7-3 and TRBJ2-1; D uncertain. Trimming stripped 5 bases from V and 5 bases from J, with 10 bases between. The CDR3 covers 13 residues. Germline lookup yields CDR1 SGHTA and CDR2 FQGTGA. CDR3: CASSRFTNNEQFF. In DNA, the CDR3 is TGTGCCAGCAGCCGATTTACAAACAATGAGCAGTTCTTC.

The rearrangement uses TRBV9 and TRBJ1-2, with D unresolved. V gave up 0 bases and J gave up 4 bases, with 7 bases separating them. This CDR3 has 13 residues. Per germline, CDR1 SGDLS and CDR2 YYNGEE. The CDR3: CASSVDGFYGYTF. CDR3 coding DNA: TGTGCCAGCAGCGTAGACGGGTTCTATGGCTACACCTTC.

The chain couples TRBV4-1 to TRBJ2-1; unclear D gene. In germline, CDR1 is MGHRA, CDR2 YSYEKL. CDR3 length: 11 residues. Trimming removed 2 bases at V and 6 bases at J, with 2 bases between. CDR3 DNA sequence: TGCGCCAGCAGCCAACTCAATGAGCAGTTCTTC. Amino acids: CASSQLNEQFF.